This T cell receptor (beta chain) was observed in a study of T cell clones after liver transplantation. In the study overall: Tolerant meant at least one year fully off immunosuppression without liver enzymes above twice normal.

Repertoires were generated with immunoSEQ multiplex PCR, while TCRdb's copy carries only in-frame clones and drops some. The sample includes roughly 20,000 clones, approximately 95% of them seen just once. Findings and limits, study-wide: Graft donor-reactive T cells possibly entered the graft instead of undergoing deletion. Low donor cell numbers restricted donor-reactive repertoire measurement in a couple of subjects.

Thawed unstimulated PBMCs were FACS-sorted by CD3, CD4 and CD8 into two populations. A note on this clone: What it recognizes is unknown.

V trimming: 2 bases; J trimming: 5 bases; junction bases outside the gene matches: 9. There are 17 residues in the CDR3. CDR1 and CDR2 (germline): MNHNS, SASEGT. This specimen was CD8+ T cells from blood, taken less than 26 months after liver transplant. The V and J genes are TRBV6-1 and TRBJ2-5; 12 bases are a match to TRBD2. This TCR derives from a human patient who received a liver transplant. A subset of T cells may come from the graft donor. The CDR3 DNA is TGTGCCAGCAGTGAAACCCTAGCGGGAGGGCCCTCGGAGACCCAGTACTTC. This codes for CASSETLAGGPSETQYF.